This TCR beta chain was sequenced in a study of blood T cell repertoires in COVID-19. The repertoire was sequenced with immunoSEQ multiplex PCR; TCRdb's copy has only in-frame clones and lacks some. The sample records about 150,000 clones, about nine tenths being singletons. This clonotype was obtained from a man aged 18 to 30 with COVID-19, enrolled during active disease. Sequenced: peripheral blood.

The CDR3 loop reads CASSPPTGKAEQYF. The CDR3 DNA follows: TGTGCCAGCTCACCACCCACAGGGAAGGCCGAGCAGTACTTC. J is TRBJ2-7 and V is TRBV18, with TRBD1 as a possible D gene (6 bases). The V end lost 0 bases, the J end lost 6 bases, and 12 bases lay between the germline ends. This CDR3 region has 14 residues. The germline CDR1 and CDR2 sequences are KGHSH and LQKENI.